The 4 T cell receptor beta chains given below trace back to one sample, sequenced in a study of T cell repertoires in cytomegalovirus infection. TCRdb reprocessed the reads with MiXCR, giving one entry per CDR3 protein. The sample holds around 530,000 distinct CDR3 sequences, about a quarter seen once. Sequenced sample: PBMCs. The source is a human donor in good health (CMV status not recorded). Some clones in this sample may be carry-over from other donors' samples.

This clonotype has more than one count but fewer than ten. The chain recombines TRBV5-5 with TRBJ1-1, with a weak D call TRBD1 (5 bases). V was pared by 2 bases and J by 0 bases, with 17 bases between. Per germline, CDR1 SGHKS and CDR2 YYEKEE (reference sequence). The CDR3 runs to 17 residues. CDR3: CASSLGVGTIMNTEAFF. The CDR3 nucleotides read TGTGCCAGCAGCTTAGGGGTCGGGACTATTATGAACACTGAAGCTTTCTTT.

In this sample, this clonotype turned up a few times. The V and J genes are TRBV20-1 and TRBJ2-1; D perhaps matches TRBD1 (6 bases). The CDR3 consists of 14 residues. The V gene lost 3 bases and the J gene lost 0 bases, with 9 bases spanning the gap. The germline V gene encodes CDR1 DFQATT and CDR2 SNEGSKA (reference sequence). The CDR3 here is CSASKDSSYNEQFF. The CDR3 nucleotides read TGCAGTGCTAGTAAGGACAGCTCCTACAATGAGCAGTTCTTC.

In this sample, this clonotype turned up a few times. The CDR3 loop is CAWSPRGVPNEQFF. CDR3 nucleotide sequence: TGTGCCTGGAGTCCCCGTGGGGTACCCAATGAGCAGTTCTTC. This chain joins TRBV30 and TRBJ2-1; D remains unclear. The germline V gene encodes CDR1 GTSNPN and CDR2 SVGIG (reference sequence). The CDR3 totals 14 residues. Trimming removed 2 bases from V and 6 bases from J, with 14 bases in between.

This rearrangement joins TRBV20-1 to TRBJ1-2; 8 nucleotides line up with TRBD1. The CDR3 sequence is 12 residues long. V lost 3 bases to trimming and J lost 7 bases; unmatched junction nucleotides: 4. CDR1 is DFQATT and CDR2 is SNEGSKA in the germline V gene (reference sequence). The CDR3 is CSASQGASGYTF. The CDR3, as DNA: TGCAGTGCTAGTCAGGGGGCGAGTGGCTACACCTTC.